Following are 26 T cell receptor beta chains from one sample sequenced in a study of T cell responses to AZD1222 COVID-19 vaccine (dated by TCRdb to the early 2020s). Explained via the paper, the time point label denotes: about 28 days (+/-7) after the second vaccine dose. The library came from the immunoSEQ multiplex PCR assay. TCRdb retrieved this table from immuneACCESS and kept in-frame rearrangements only. Not all clones are present; in checked studies, unresolved V genes account for under half, and no reason is known for the remainder. A total of 120,000 or so clones appear in this sample, 84% of them only once. 25% to 35% of the sample is in the top ten clones. Sequenced material: peripheral blood, taken 28 days after the second AZD1222 dose. Receptor source: an adult who received the AZD1222 COVID-19 vaccine.

The V call is TRBV28, the J call TRBJ1-1; 8 bases are shared with TRBD1. The junction had 6 bases not matched to a gene; V was cut back by 8 bases and J by 7 bases. CDR1 and CDR2 from the germline V gene are MDHEN and SYDVKM. This CDR3 comprises 12 residues. CDR3 sequence (DNA): TGTGCCAGCTCGGGACAGGTCCTTGAAGCTTTCTTT. It is translated as CASSGQVLEAFF.

The chain combines TRBV5-4 with TRBJ2-2; the match to TRBD2 covers 10 bases. The V segment lost 5 bases and the J segment 6 bases; nucleotides outside the gene matches: 10. CDR1 SGHNT and CDR2 YYREEE come from the germline V gene (reference sequence). The CDR3 length is 16 residues. The CDR3, as DNA: TGTGCCAGCAGGACCTTAGCGGGGGGCCCCGCCGGGGAGCTGTTTTTT. Its translation is CASRTLAGGPAGELFF.

The chain joins TRBV4-3 to TRBJ2-7; D gene uncertain. Germline V CDR1 and CDR2: LGHNA, YSLEER. The CDR3 has 15 amino acids. Deletions cut 0 bases from V and 3 bases from J, with 12 bases between. This CDR3 reads CASSQDYQSGYEQYF. Written as DNA, the CDR3 is TGCGCCAGCAGCCAAGATTATCAGTCGGGCTACGAGCAGTACTTC.

The chain joins TRBV12-5 to TRBJ2-2, with D perhaps matching TRBD1 or TRBD2 (5 bases each). The CDR3 spans 16 residues. CDR1 LGHNT and CDR2 FRNRAP come from the germline V gene. V was cut by 1 base and J by 5 bases, with 14 bases left in between. The CDR3 nucleotides read TGTGCTAGTGGTTTGGGATCCGGGGCAACTACCGGGGAGCTGTTTTTT. Translation gives CASGLGSGATTGELFF. The full variable domain, completed using reference TRBV12-5 and TRBJ2-2, is DARVTQTPRHKVTEMGQEVTMRCQPILGHNTVFWYRQTMMQGLELLAYFRNRAPLDDSGMPKDRFSAEMPDATLATLKIQPSEPRDSAVYFCASGLGSGATTGELFFGEGSRLTVL.

The V gene is TRBV29-1, the J gene TRBJ1-2; D is perhaps TRBD1 (6 bases). The CDR3 is 15 residues long. V was pared by 7 bases and J by 4 bases, with 22 bases between. Germline loops: CDR1 SQVTM, CDR2 ANQGSEA. The CDR3 reads CSARAGGAGSYGYTF. The CDR3 DNA reads as TGCAGCGCTCGTGCGGGGGGCGCGGGATCCTATGGCTACACCTTC.

The V call is TRBV27, the J call TRBJ2-5, with 8 nucleotides matching TRBD1. The CDR3 consists of 14 residues. Germline V gene sequence: CDR1 MNHEY, CDR2 SMNVEV (reference sequence). After removal of 5 bases from V and 4 bases from J, the junction contained 6 bases not matched to a gene. CDR3 loop: CASSRPGTGETQYF. For the CDR3, the DNA is TGTGCCAGCAGTCGTCCTGGGACAGGAGAGACCCAGTACTTC.

This clone has only a few counts. CDR3: CASSLQNGYTF. Here the CDR3 DNA reads TGTGCCAGCAGTTTACAGAATGGCTACACCTTC. This chain joins TRBV28 and TRBJ1-2, with D unresolved. V was trimmed by 2 bases and J by 6 bases, leaving 4 bases between them. Germline assignment: CDR1 MDHEN and CDR2 SYDVKM. The CDR3 covers 11 residues.

This chain connects TRBV18 to TRBJ2-7, with unresolved D. V was cut by 2 bases and J by 5 bases, with 13 bases left in between. This CDR3 has 14 residues. The germline V gene encodes CDR1 KGHSH and CDR2 LQKENI. CDR3 sequence (DNA): TGTGCCAGCTCACCAACGCAATTCCTCCACGAGCAGTACTTC. It specifies CASSPTQFLHEQYF.

The genes are TRBV28 and TRBJ1-5; D gene uncertain. This CDR3 is built from 13 residues. The V end was cut by 8 bases, the J end by 7 bases, with 15 bases between. Germline-derived CDR1 and CDR2 are MDHEN and SYDVKM. The CDR3 DNA reads as TGTGCCAGCTACCCAACAGTGCGCCAGCCCCAGCATTTT. It translates to CASYPTVRQPQHF.

The V and J genes are TRBV19 and TRBJ2-7; D possibly corresponds to TRBD1 (6 bases). The CDR3 runs to 13 residues. Trimming took off 6 bases at V and 0 bases at J, with 9 bases between the two ends. Germline lookup yields CDR1 LNHDA and CDR2 SQIVND (reference sequence). CDR3 nucleotides: TGTGCCAGTAGAGGGGGAATCTCCTACGAGCAGTACTTC. Protein: CASRGGISYEQYF.

This clone was detected a few times. CDR3 sequence: CASSLPSTGSTEAFF. The CDR3 nucleotides are TGTGCCAGCAGTTTACCATCGACAGGAAGCACTGAAGCTTTCTTT. The rearrangement joins TRBV28 to TRBJ1-1, with D possibly matching TRBD1 (6 bases). This CDR3 is built from 15 residues. The V end was cut by 2 bases, the J end by 4 bases, with 14 bases between. From germline, CDR1 is MDHEN and CDR2 SYDVKM.

The chain is built from TRBV9 and TRBJ1-5; weak D call: TRBD1 (5 bases). Per the germline V gene, CDR1 is SGDLS and CDR2 is YYNGEE. Trimming took off 1 base at V and 3 bases at J, with 14 bases between the two ends. The CDR3 contains 16 residues. Written as DNA, the CDR3 is TGTGCCAGCAGCGTACCGTGGGGCTTGGACAATCAGCCCCAGCATTTT. Its protein product is CASSVPWGLDNQPQHF.

This rearrangement joins TRBV7-9 to TRBJ1-1, with D possibly being TRBD1 (5 bases). With 5 bases removed from V and 7 bases from J, the gap between germline ends came to 11 bases. The CDR3 sequence is 12 residues long. Germline assignment: CDR1 SEHNR and CDR2 FQNEAQ (reference sequence). The CDR3 is CASSHPGREAFF. The CDR3 region has the DNA TGTGCCAGCAGCCATCCAGGGCGTGAAGCTTTCTTT.

The chain joins TRBV2 to TRBJ1-5; D gene ambiguous. Trimming shortened V by 1 base and J by 7 bases, and 17 bases separated the two germline ends. Germline CDR1 reads SNHLY; CDR2 reads FYNNEI. The CDR3 is 16 amino acids. For the CDR3, the DNA is TGTGCCAGCAGTGAAGTGGAGATCCATCGTGGGCAGCCCCAGCATTTT. Residues: CASSEVEIHRGQPQHF.

The chain employs TRBV12-3 or TRBV12-4 and TRBJ1-1; unclear D gene. The V and J ends lost 5 bases and 8 bases respectively, with 15 bases between them. The CDR3 covers 13 residues. The CDR3 region is CASSPPSQDEAFF. CDR3 bases: TGTGCCAGCAGTCCCCCCTCCCAAGACGAAGCTTTCTTT.

This chain connects TRBV28 to TRBJ2-1, with D perhaps given as TRBD1 or TRBD2 (7 bases each). The V gene lost 5 bases and the J gene lost 5 bases, with 22 bases spanning the gap. The CDR3 consists of 17 residues. Germline lookup yields CDR1 MDHEN and CDR2 SYDVKM. In nucleotides, the CDR3 is TGTGCCAGCAGTACCAGGACAGGAGGGACTACTGACAATGAGCAGTTCTTC. Residues: CASSTRTGGTTDNEQFF.

The V call is TRBV7-2, the J call TRBJ1-6; TRBD1 matches 7 bases. This CDR3 region has 15 residues. V shed 0 bases, J shed 9 bases, and the junction held 5 bases outside the gene matches. Germline CDR1 and CDR2: SGHTA and FQGNSA. The CDR3 is CASSLAAGGTSPLHF. The DNA of the CDR3 is TGTGCCAGCAGCTTAGCCGCAGGGGGGACTTCACCCCTCCACTTT. Combining the CDR3 with reference TRBV7-2 and TRBJ1-6 gives the whole variable domain GAGVSQSPSNKVTEKGKDVELRCDPISGHTALYWYRQSLGQGLEFLIYFQGNSAPDKSGLPSDRFSAERTGGSVSTLTIQRTQQEDSAVYLCASSLAAGGTSPLHFGNGTRLTVT.

This clone was recorded only once. The chain employs TRBV3-1 (or the pseudogene TRBV3-2) and TRBJ2-1, with D unresolved. The CDR3 spans 15 residues. V lost 3 bases and J 3 bases, leaving 12 bases between the germline ends. Germline CDR1 and CDR2: LGHDT and YNNKEL (reference sequence). CDR3 DNA: TGTGCCAGCAGCCATGGTGATTCGCTCTACAATGAGCAGTTCTTC. Protein: CASSHGDSLYNEQFF.

This clone was found once. V gene TRBV4-3 combines with J gene TRBJ1-1; TRBD1 might be the D (5 bases). This CDR3 is 17 amino acids long. Germline V gives CDR1 LGHNA, CDR2 YSLEER. V was cut by 3 bases and J by 6 bases, with 23 bases left in between. The CDR3 here is CASSHDLSGGERAEAFF. CDR3 in DNA: TGCGCCAGCAGCCATGATCTTTCCGGGGGTGAACGCGCTGAAGCTTTCTTT.

CDR3 sequence reads: CASSSGKYMNTEAFF. DNA for the CDR3: TGTGCCAGCAGTTCCGGGAAGTACATGAACACTGAAGCTTTCTTT. V and J are TRBV6-5 and TRBJ1-1; the D is unclear. The germline gives CDR1 MNHEY, CDR2 SVGAGI. The CDR3 loop spans 15 amino acids. V was shortened by 4 bases and J by 0 bases, with 12 bases between the two germline ends.

J is TRBJ1-6 and V is TRBV6-5; tentatively, D is TRBD1 (5 bases). The CDR3 loop spans 16 amino acids. Germline loops: CDR1 MNHEY, CDR2 SVGAGI. The V end was cut by 3 bases, the J end by 6 bases, with 15 bases between. In DNA, the CDR3 is TGTGCCAGCAGTTATGGGGCCCTTAGGGGTAATTCACCCCTCCACTTT. As protein: CASSYGALRGNSPLHF.

The chain employs TRBV29-1 and TRBJ1-1; D is ambiguous. Trimming left V 7 bases short and J 1 base short, with 16 bases between. Looked up from germline, CDR1 is SQVTM and CDR2 is ANQGSEA. The CDR3 is 14 amino acids. Written as DNA, the CDR3 is TGCAGCGCCTGGAGTGGCTTAGGGAACACTGAAGCTTTCTTT. Translation: CSAWSGLGNTEAFF.

This rearrangement joins TRBV5-1 to TRBJ2-7; 10 bases map to TRBD1. The CDR3 totals 16 residues. Germline CDR1 SGHRS, CDR2 YFSETQ. J lost 1 base, V lost 4 bases, and 8 bases had no gene match. The CDR3 coding sequence is TGCGCCAGCAGCCGCCTCTTGGGACAGGGGTCCTACGAGCAGTACTTC. Protein: CASSRLLGQGSYEQYF.

This clone showed up many times. V is TRBV2 and J is TRBJ2-2, with D unresolved. The CDR3 runs to 14 residues. Trimming cost V 4 bases and J 6 bases, with 12 bases left between them. Germline V gene lookup returns CDR1 SNHLY and CDR2 FYNNEI. Here the CDR3 reads CASSVQKGSGELFF. CDR3 nucleotides: TGTGCCAGCAGTGTTCAAAAGGGTTCCGGGGAGCTGTTTTTT.

The rearrangement links TRBV30 to TRBJ2-3; unclear D gene. Germline V lookup: CDR1 GTSNPN, CDR2 SVGIG (reference sequence). CDR3 length equals 15 residues. V lost 0 bases, J lost 4 bases, and 14 bases lay in between. The CDR3 is CAWSVLDRASDTQYF. CDR3 sequence (DNA): TGTGCCTGGAGTGTTCTCGACCGCGCATCAGATACGCAGTATTTT. The whole variable domain, filled in from reference TRBV30 and TRBJ2-3, reads SQTIHQWPATLVQPVGSPLSLECTVEGTSNPNLYWYRQAAGRGLQLLFYSVGIGQISSEVPQNLSASRPQDRQFILSSKKLLLSDSGFYLCAWSVLDRASDTQYFGPGTRLTVL.

This chain connects TRBV12-3 or TRBV12-4 to TRBJ2-3, with D perhaps given as TRBD1 or TRBD2 (6 bases each). The ends were cut back, 7 bases at V and 6 bases at J, with 11 bases in the middle. The CDR3 is made up of 12 amino acids. The CDR3 spells CASTGAEDTQYF. CDR3 bases: TGTGCCAGCACGGGGGCCGAGGATACGCAGTATTTT.